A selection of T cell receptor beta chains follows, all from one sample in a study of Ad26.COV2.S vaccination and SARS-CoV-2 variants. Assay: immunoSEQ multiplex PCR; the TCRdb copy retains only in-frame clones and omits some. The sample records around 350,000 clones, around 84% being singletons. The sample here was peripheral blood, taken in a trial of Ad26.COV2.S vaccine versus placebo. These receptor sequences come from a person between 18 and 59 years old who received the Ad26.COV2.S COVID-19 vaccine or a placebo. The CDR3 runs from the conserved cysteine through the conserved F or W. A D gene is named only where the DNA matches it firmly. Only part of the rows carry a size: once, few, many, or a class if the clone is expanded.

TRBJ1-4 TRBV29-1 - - CSVRGGEKLFF TGCAGCGTCCGAGGTGGTGAAAAACTGTTTTTT
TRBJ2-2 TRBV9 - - CASSRPGTGELFF TGTGCCAGCAGCCGGCCGGGCACCGGGGAGCTGTTTTTT
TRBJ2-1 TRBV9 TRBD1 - CASSVLRQGADEQFF TGTGCCAGCAGCGTGCTTAGGCAGGGGGCAGATGAGCAGTTCTTC
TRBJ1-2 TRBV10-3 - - CAISDSWGANYGYTF TGTGCCATCAGTGACAGCTGGGGAGCTAACTATGGCTACACCTTC
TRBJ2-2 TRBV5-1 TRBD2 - CASSPAAGANTGELFF TGCGCCAGCAGCCCCGCAGCGGGAGCGAACACCGGGGAGCTGTTTTTT
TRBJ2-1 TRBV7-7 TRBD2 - CASSLGLAGGGNEQFF TGTGCCAGCAGCTTAGGACTAGCGGGAGGGGGCAATGAGCAGTTCTTC
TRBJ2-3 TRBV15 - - CATSREARVSTDTQYF TGTGCCACCAGCAGAGAGGCTAGGGTTAGCACAGATACGCAGTATTTT
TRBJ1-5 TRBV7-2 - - CASREGNQPQHF TGTGCCAGTCGGGAAGGCAATCAGCCCCAGCATTTT
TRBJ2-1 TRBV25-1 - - CASSESLMTGQLNEQFF TGTGCCAGCAGTGAGTCCCTTATGACGGGCCAGTTGAACGAGCAGTTCTTC
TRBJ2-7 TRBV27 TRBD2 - CASSLAANYEQYF TGTGCCAGCAGCCTAGCGGCGAACTACGAGCAGTACTTC
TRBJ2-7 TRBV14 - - CASSRSQLYEQYF TGTGCCAGCAGCCGCTCGCAGCTCTACGAGCAGTACTTC
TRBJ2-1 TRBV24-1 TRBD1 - CATSDLNRGTDEQFF TGTGCCACCAGTGATTTAAACAGGGGGACAGACGAGCAGTTCTTC
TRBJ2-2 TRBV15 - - CATSGSPNTGELFF TGTGCCACCAGCGGATCCCCGAACACCGGGGAGCTGTTTTTT
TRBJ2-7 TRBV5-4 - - CASSLALFHEQYF TGTGCCAGCAGCTTGGCGCTGTTTCACGAGCAGTACTTC
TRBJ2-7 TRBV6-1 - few CASSEVLQYSYEQYF TGTGCCAGCAGTGAAGTATTACAGTACTCCTACGAGCAGTACTTC
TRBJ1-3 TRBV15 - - CATSRDRPPLYF TGTGCCACCAGCAGAGACAGGCCCCCATTATATTTT
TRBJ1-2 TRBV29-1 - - CSVRTLHGVYTF TGCAGCGTTAGGACCCTCCATGGGGTTTACACCTTC